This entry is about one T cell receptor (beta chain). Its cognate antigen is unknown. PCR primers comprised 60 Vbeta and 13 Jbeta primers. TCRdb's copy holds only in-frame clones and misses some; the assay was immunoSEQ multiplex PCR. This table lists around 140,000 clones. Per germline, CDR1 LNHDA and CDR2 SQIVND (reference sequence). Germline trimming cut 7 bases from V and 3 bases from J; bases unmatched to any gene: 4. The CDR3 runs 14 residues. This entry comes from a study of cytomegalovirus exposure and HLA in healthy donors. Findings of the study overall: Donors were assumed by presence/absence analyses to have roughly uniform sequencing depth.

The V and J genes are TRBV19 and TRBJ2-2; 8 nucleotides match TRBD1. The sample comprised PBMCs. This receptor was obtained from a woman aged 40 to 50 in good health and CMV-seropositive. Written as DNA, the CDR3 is TGTGCCAGTACCCTGGACAGGGACACCGGGGAGCTGTTTTTT. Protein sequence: CASTLDRDTGELFF.